Listed below are T cell receptor beta chains from one sample, sequenced in a study of blood T cell repertoires in COVID-19. Assay: immunoSEQ multiplex PCR; the TCRdb copy retains only in-frame clones and omits some. The data contain approximately 300,000 clones, roughly 86% of them singletons. Sequencing was performed on PBMCs or T cells enriched from blood (not recorded which). These TCRs come from a woman aged 25 to 39 who had recovered from COVID-19. CDR3s include the opening cysteine and the closing phenylalanine or tryptophan. D genes are given only for firm matches. Clone size is not always given. Where it is, it says once, few, many or a class for expanded clones.

J	V	length	D	size	DNA	CDR3
TRBJ1-1	TRBV19	13	TRBD1	.	TGTGCCAGTAGTAGGACAGGATATACTGAAGCTTTCTTT	CASSRTGYTEAFF
TRBJ1-4	TRBV27	16	TRBD1	.	TGTGCCAGCAGGAGCCTCCGGACAGGGGGCCGGGAAAAACTGTTTTTT	CASRSLRTGGREKLFF
TRBJ1-2	TRBV28	16	.	.	TGTGCCAGCAGTTTGAGTCGGGTCAGCAGAAACTATGGCTACACCTTC	CASSLSRVSRNYGYTF
TRBJ1-6	TRBV3-1/TRBV3-2	18	TRBD1	.	TGTGCCAGCAGCCAATCTTATACCCCAGGGGGCTATAATTCACCCCTCCACTTT	CASSQSYTPGGYNSPLHF
TRBJ2-2	TRBV7-2	16	.	.	TGTGCCAGCAGCTTAGGTGGGCAAGCGAACACCGGGGAGCTGTTTTTT	CASSLGGQANTGELFF
TRBJ2-6	TRBV29-1	17	TRBD1	.	TGCAGCGTTTGGGAGGACAGGGTTTATCCTGGGGCCAACGTCCTGACTTTC	CSVWEDRVYPGANVLTF
TRBJ1-1	TRBV6-1	13	.	once	TGTGCCAGCAGTGAAATGGGACACCTTCGCGCTTTCTTT	CASSEMGHLRAFF
TRBJ1-1	TRBV28	13	.	.	TGTGCCAGCAGTTCCCTCTGGAACACTGAAGCTTTCTTT	CASSSLWNTEAFF
TRBJ2-7	TRBV10-3	13	.	few	TGTGCCTTGGGGCGGAGCCAGGTGGGGGAGCAGTACTTC	CALGRSQVGEQYF
TRBJ1-3	TRBV18	13	.	.	TGTGCCAGCTCTCCTCTGGGGAGCAACACCATATATTTT	CASSPLGSNTIYF
TRBJ2-1	TRBV19	14	TRBD2	.	TGTGCCAGTAGTCCGGCGGGGGGCACGTATGAGCAGTTCTTC	CASSPAGGTYEQFF
TRBJ2-2	TRBV6-6	13	.	.	TGTGCCAGCAGTAGCCCCGACACCGGGGAGCTGTTTTTT	CASSSPDTGELFF
TRBJ2-7	TRBV6-6	15	.	.	TGTGCCAGCAGTCCCGACAGGTTGGTATTCTACGAGCAGTACTTC	CASSPDRLVFYEQYF
TRBJ2-3	TRBV7-9	15	TRBD1	.	TGTGCCAGCAGCATAACAGGGGAGACAACAGATACGCAGTATTTT	CASSITGETTDTQYF
TRBJ1-4	TRBV5-6	15	TRBD1	.	TGTGCCAGCAGCCGGACAGGGGGCTTTAATGAAAAACTGTTTTTT	CASSRTGGFNEKLFF
TRBJ1-2	TRBV5-5	15	.	.	TGTGCCAGCAGCCGGAGTCCCAAAGCTAACTATGGCTACACCTTC	CASSRSPKANYGYTF